A single sample is the source of the 12 T cell receptor beta chains below, sequenced in a study of Ad26.COV2.S vaccination and SARS-CoV-2 variants. The assay was immunoSEQ multiplex PCR, and TCRdb's table has in-frame clones only and misses some. The sample has approximately 140,000 clones; about nine tenths are singletons. This material consisted of peripheral blood, taken after recovery from COVID-19. The receptors here all came from a human donor who had recovered from COVID-19.

The chain has TRBV5-5 and TRBJ2-3; TRBD2 matches 8 bases. Germline CDR1 and CDR2: SGHKS and YYEKEE (reference sequence). V trimming: 1 base; J trimming: 4 bases; junction bases outside the gene matches: 8. The CDR3 runs to 16 residues. The CDR3 is CASSLRASGSPDTQYF. CDR3 in DNA: TGTGCCAGCAGCTTGAGGGCTAGCGGGTCGCCAGATACGCAGTATTTT.

This clone has only a few counts. This chain uses TRBV27 with TRBJ1-2; the D gene is possibly TRBD1 (5 bases). The V end lost 2 bases, the J end lost 6 bases, and 7 bases lay between the germline ends. There are 12 residues in the CDR3. Germline V gene data show CDR1 as MNHEY and CDR2 as SMNVEV (reference sequence). The CDR3 is CASSLRGDGYTF. The CDR3 DNA reads as TGTGCCAGCAGTTTAAGAGGGGATGGCTACACCTTC.

This chain connects TRBV5-4 to TRBJ2-1; D is tentatively TRBD1 or TRBD2 (6 bases each). Per germline, CDR1 SGHNT and CDR2 YYREEE (reference sequence). This CDR3 is built from 15 residues. V dropped 4 bases and J dropped 4 bases, with 15 bases sitting between them. CDR3 amino acids: CASSRIGGLYNEQFF. Here the CDR3 DNA reads TGTGCCAGCAGCCGAATAGGGGGGCTTTACAATGAGCAGTTCTTC.

The rearrangement links TRBV5-1 to TRBJ1-1, with 12 bases aligning to TRBD1. The ends lost 2 bases at V and 5 bases at J; junction bases unmatched: 13. Looked up from germline, CDR1 is SGHRS and CDR2 is YFSETQ. The CDR3 loop spans 18 amino acids. The CDR3 protein is CASSLAPGQGARGTEAFF. The CDR3 coding sequence is TGCGCCAGCAGCTTAGCCCCGGGACAGGGGGCGCGTGGGACTGAAGCTTTCTTT.

CDR3 protein: CASSPGQNGAKNIQYF. The CDR3 bases are TGTGCCAGCAGTCCCGGACAGAACGGGGCCAAAAACATTCAGTACTTC. This chain joins TRBV28 and TRBJ2-4; D may be TRBD1 (6 bases). Per the germline V gene, CDR1 is MDHEN and CDR2 is SYDVKM. Trimming took off 5 bases at V and 1 base at J, with 15 bases between the two ends. The CDR3 has 16 amino acids.

This clone showed up just a few times. The J gene is TRBJ2-2, the V gene TRBV5-1; D could derive from TRBD1 or TRBD2 (6 bases each). Germline CDR1 and CDR2: SGHRS and YFSETQ. V was clipped by 0 bases and J by 8 bases, with 14 bases between them. This CDR3 contains 15 residues. CDR3 bases: TGCGCCAGCAGCTTGGACGGGGGCTTAACTGGGGAGCTGTTTTTT. This translates into CASSLDGGLTGELFF. The entire variable domain, with the rest obtained from reference TRBV5-1 and TRBJ2-2, is as follows: KAGVTQTPRYLIKTRGQQVTLSCSPISGHRSVSWYQQTPGQGLQFLFEYFSETQRNKGNFPGRFSGRQFSNSRSEMNVSTLELGDSALYLCASSLDGGLTGELFFGEGSRLTVL.

The chain couples TRBV6-5 to TRBJ2-1, with 12 bases fitting TRBD2. This CDR3 comprises 15 residues. Germline V CDR1 and CDR2: MNHEY, SVGAGI. V shed 4 bases and J 8 bases; nucleotides not matched to a gene: 6. The CDR3 DNA reads TGTGCCAGCAGTTTTCTAGCGGGGGGGCGGTATGAGCAGTTCTTC. This sequence encodes CASSFLAGGRYEQFF.

This clone was observed a single time. The chain employs TRBV2 and TRBJ2-2; D is undetermined. CDR1 is SNHLY and CDR2 is FYNNEI in the germline V gene. The CDR3 spans 15 residues. Trimming shortened V by 6 bases and J by 5 bases, and 16 bases separated the two germline ends. This CDR3 reads CASSPHTRRTGELFF. Here the CDR3 DNA reads TGTGCCAGCAGCCCCCATACACGGAGAACCGGGGAGCTGTTTTTT.

This chain joins TRBV7-9 and TRBJ2-7; D perhaps matches TRBD1 (6 bases). Germline loops: CDR1 SEHNR, CDR2 FQNEAQ (reference sequence). The CDR3 length is 15 residues. V lost 4 bases, J lost 3 bases, and 16 bases lay in between. The CDR3 nucleotides are TGTGCCAGCAGCTCTAGACAGGAAACCAACTACGAGCAGTACTTC. This codes for CASSSRQETNYEQYF.

The gene calls are TRBV5-6 and TRBJ2-3; 8 positions agree with TRBD1. Trimming at V came to 5 bases and at J to 6 bases, leaving 8 bases not matched to a gene. Germline V gene data show CDR1 as SGHDT and CDR2 as YYEEEE. The CDR3 loop spans 14 amino acids. The CDR3 DNA reads as TGTGCCAGCAGAAAGGACAGGGTGGGCGATACGCAGTATTTT. It translates to CASRKDRVGDTQYF.

The genes are TRBV28 and TRBJ1-5; D may be TRBD1 (6 bases). Trimming left V 2 bases short and J 2 bases short, with 7 bases between. The length of the CDR3 is 14 residues. Germline CDR1 reads MDHEN; CDR2 reads SYDVKM. The CDR3 loop is CASSLPGGNQPQHF. In nucleotides, the CDR3 is TGTGCCAGCAGTTTACCAGGGGGCAATCAGCCCCAGCATTTT.

The chain joins TRBV2 to TRBJ1-1; tentative D call: TRBD1 (5 bases). Trimming shortened V by 10 bases and J by 6 bases, and 18 bases separated the two germline ends. CDR1 and CDR2 from the germline V gene are SNHLY and FYNNEI. The CDR3 is 13 amino acids. Here the CDR3 reads CATADMYLAEAFF. CDR3 nucleotide sequence: TGTGCCACCGCGGACATGTATTTGGCTGAAGCTTTCTTT.